This is a list of T cell receptor beta chains from one sample in a study of naive and memory T cell subsets. TCRdb re-analysed the UMI-ligation and nested PCR reads in MiXCR, keeping a single row per CDR3 protein. Among around 18,000 distinct CDR3 sequences, nearly 9.5% were seen once, and the ten largest hold 6.5% to 7%. The sample here was skin, taken from a tuberculin skin test site. The receptors derive from an adult in good health. CDR3s include the opening cysteine and the closing phenylalanine or tryptophan. Some rows mark clone size as missing; the rest say once, few, many or name a class of expanded clone.

size | J | V | CDR3
- | TRBJ1-1 | TRBV12-3/TRBV12-4 | CASRKLLNTEAFF
many | TRBJ2-5 | TRBV29-1 | CSVAQRRAGETQYF
many | TRBJ1-4 | TRBV20-1 | CSAQMGYGIGKLFF
many | TRBJ2-3 | TRBV10-3 | CATLGGTDTQYF
many | TRBJ2-1 | TRBV7-2 | CASSAGGQRSYNEQFF
many | TRBJ2-1 | TRBV11-2 | CASSFFGDNEQFF
many | TRBJ2-1 | TRBV28 | CASSEAGVWGEQFF
many | TRBJ2-1 | TRBV28 | CASSFRLPRGAGGWFEQFF
many | TRBJ2-1 | TRBV2 | CASSESSAYYNEQFF
medium-sized | TRBJ2-1 | TRBV29-1 | CSVAQGGNVNEQFF
many | TRBJ2-1 | TRBV6-6 | CASSTTPWREGVWYNEQFF
medium-sized | TRBJ2-3 | TRBV9 | CASSSGELADSTDTQYF
- | TRBJ2-1 | TRBV5-1 | CASSLGGGGKNNEQFF
- | TRBJ1-2 | TRBV7-2 | CASTERTFPLNF
many | TRBJ2-1 | TRBV20-1 | CSAGYLNRRVSYNEQFF
many | TRBJ2-1 | TRBV20-1 | CSQRGLAGHNEQFF
few | TRBJ2-2 | TRBV28 | CASSRTGAPNTGELFF
many | TRBJ2-2 | TRBV7-9 | CASSRLTGTGELFF
many | TRBJ2-1 | TRBV7-2 | CASSSLTSGNNEQFF
medium-sized | TRBJ2-3 | TRBV7-2 | CASSLGGVTDTQYF
- | TRBJ2-1 | TRBV3-1 | CASMQTGNNEQFF
many | TRBJ2-3 | TRBV21-1 | CASSKVVWQGTDTQYF
- | TRBJ1-3 | TRBV6-5 | CASSYSQGATGNTIYF
few | TRBJ2-6 | TRBV9 | CASSVEVSFAGANVLTF
- | TRBJ1-1 | TRBV19 | CASSTRQGLGTEAFF
many | TRBJ2-2 | TRBV11-2 | CASSLQREVGTGELFF
medium-sized | TRBJ1-1 | TRBV6-2/TRBV6-3 | CASSYSTGGEAFF
- | TRBJ1-2 | TRBV11-1 | CASSPGGGYTF
many | TRBJ2-5 | TRBV9 | CASSPPTDQETQYF
few | TRBJ1-2 | TRBV6-5 | CASSYFQNRGYTF
- | TRBJ2-1 | TRBV20-1 | CSVWERSYNEQFF
many | TRBJ2-7 | TRBV7-9 | CASSLARGSSYEQYF
few | TRBJ2-3 | TRBV9 | CASTTSLRADTQYF
few | TRBJ2-5 | TRBV12-3/TRBV12-4 | CASSFGTSGSGRETQYF
few | TRBJ2-7 | TRBV5-5 | CASSPLVNGAYEQYF
few | TRBJ2-2 | TRBV28 | CASSLLGSGIPGELFF
- | TRBJ2-6 | TRBV6-5 | CASSPDRMAWGANVLTF
- | TRBJ2-4 | TRBV20-1 | CSASLPGLDIQYF
many | TRBJ2-1 | TRBV4-2 | CASSQDFARIYNEQFF
medium-sized | TRBJ2-1 | TRBV11-2 | CASSPTRAAGRSYNEQFF
few | TRBJ2-7 | TRBV20-1 | CSARGLADYEQYF
many | TRBJ2-7 | TRBV6-5 | CASSYWGLSGGSYEQYF
many | TRBJ2-1 | TRBV2 | CASSPSGRPSINEQFF
medium-sized | TRBJ2-5 | TRBV5-1 | CASSLVAAQETQYF
many | TRBJ2-3 | TRBV3-1 | CASSPRTSSEDTQYF
many | TRBJ2-3 | TRBV20-1 | CSARDRGRGTDTQYF
many | TRBJ1-6 | TRBV20-1 | CSASFTEAYSPLHF
- | TRBJ1-5 | TRBV20-1 | CSARAGFSPDQPQHF
medium-sized | TRBJ2-2 | TRBV25-1 | CASSVDRGLSGELFF
few | TRBJ2-7 | TRBV12-3/TRBV12-4 | CASSPIAGTREQYF
few | TRBJ1-2 | TRBV11-2 | CASSLDSKGTYGYTF
- | TRBJ1-5 | TRBV7-2 | CASSSDGLTGRPQHF
- | TRBJ2-6 | TRBV2 | CASSGRGSGANVLTF
few | TRBJ2-7 | TRBV5-6 | CASSLETGAYEQYF
medium-sized | TRBJ2-2 | TRBV29-1 | CSALLAGGIGELFF
few | TRBJ1-2 | TRBV6-5 | CASSPSGTGGYTF